Following are 21 T cell receptor beta chains from one sample sequenced in a study of CD8 T cells in ankylosing spondylitis. Via MiXCR, TCRdb re-called the 5' RACE reads, giving one row per CDR3 protein. The sample has 50,000 to 70,000 distinct CDR3 sequences, about 6% seen once. The source material was synovial fluid, either unsorted or a sorted T cell fraction (not recorded which). These receptors all come from a male donor with ankylosing spondylitis.

This clonotype was seen ten or more times. The chain has TRBV20-1 and TRBJ2-5; unclear D gene. The ends were cut back, 5 bases at V and 4 bases at J, with 14 bases in the middle. The CDR3 is 13 amino acids. Germline V gene lookup returns CDR1 DFQATT and CDR2 SNEGSKA (reference sequence). CDR3 coding DNA: TGCAGTGCTCACTCCCTAATCTCAGAGACCCAGTACTTC. Its protein is CSAHSLISETQYF.

This clonotype was seen many times. The chain recombines TRBV11-3 with TRBJ1-4, with 9 nucleotides matching TRBD1. V shed 0 bases and J 3 bases; nucleotides not matched to a gene: 14. CDR1 SGHNT and CDR2 YENEEA come from the germline V gene. The CDR3 covers 20 residues. CDR3 sequence (DNA): TGTGCCAGCAGCTTAGATACAGGGGGCGCATCGATCGGAGCTAATGAAAAACTGTTTTTT. It translates to CASSLDTGGASIGANEKLFF.

This clonotype was counted many times. The chain uses TRBV6-1 and TRBJ1-2; tentative D call: TRBD1 (5 bases). V was pared by 5 bases and J by 7 bases, with 17 bases between. Looked up from germline, CDR1 is MNHNS and CDR2 is SASEGT. The CDR3 length is 14 residues. CDR3 amino acids: CASSQDTYGVGYTF. The CDR3, as DNA: TGTGCCAGCAGTCAGGACACTTACGGAGTTGGCTACACCTTC.

This clonotype appeared many times. The chain combines TRBV25-1 with TRBJ1-6; no clear D. V lost 6 bases to trimming and J lost 13 bases, with 16 bases between them. This CDR3 comprises 13 residues. The germline CDR1 and CDR2 sequences are MGHDK and SYGVNS. CDR3 amino acids: CASSRAVASPLHF. CDR3 coding DNA: TGTGCCAGCAGCCGGGCCGTCGCTTCGCCCCTCCACTTT.

Many counts were recorded for this clonotype. The gene calls are TRBV5-1 and TRBJ2-2, with D maybe TRBD2 (6 bases). V dropped 7 bases and J dropped 6 bases, with 10 bases sitting between them. Germline CDR1 SGHRS, CDR2 YFSETQ. This CDR3 is built from 12 residues. The CDR3 nucleotides are TGCGCCAGCTCGGGGGTCCCCGGGGAGCTGTTTTTT. Protein sequence: CASSGVPGELFF. Based on the CDR3 plus reference TRBV5-1 and TRBJ2-2, the full variable domain is KAGVTQTPRYLIKTRGQQVTLSCSPISGHRSVSWYQQTPGQGLQFLFEYFSETQRNKGNFPGRFSGRQFSNSRSEMNVSTLELGDSALYLCASSGVPGELFFGEGSRLTVL.

This clonotype appeared many times. The chain is built from TRBV5-1 and TRBJ2-7; 10 bases agree with TRBD2. Trimming removed 0 bases from V and 3 bases from J; junction bases left unmatched: 9. Germline loops: CDR1 SGHRS, CDR2 YFSETQ. This CDR3 contains 17 residues. Here the CDR3 reads CASSLGGGLAEFYEQYF. CDR3 nucleotides: TGCGCCAGCAGCTTGGGGGGAGGACTAGCGGAGTTCTACGAGCAGTACTTC.

The chain couples TRBV12-3 or TRBV12-4 to TRBJ1-5, with D unclear. CDR3 length: 13 amino acids. V was shortened by 3 bases and J by 5 bases, with 8 bases between the two germline ends. CDR3 bases: TGTGCCAGCAGTTTCGACATAGATCAGCCCCAGCATTTT. Protein product: CASSFDIDQPQHF.

The chain uses TRBV7-6 and TRBJ2-5; 8 nucleotides line up with TRBD2. V was pared by 5 bases and J by 5 bases, with 7 bases of the junction left unmatched. Looked up from germline, CDR1 is SGHVS and CDR2 is FNYEAQ. The CDR3 covers 14 residues. CDR3 DNA sequence: TGTGCCAGCAGCCCCGGGGGGGGGGGCGAGACCCAGTACTTC. It yields the protein CASSPGGGGETQYF. The full variable domain, with the rest looked up from reference TRBV7-6 and TRBJ2-5, is GAGVSQSPRYKVTKRGQDVALRCDPISGHVSLYWYRQALGQGPEFLTYFNYEAQQDKSGLPNDRFSAERPEGSISTLTIQRTEQRDSAMYRCASSPGGGGETQYFGPGTRLLVL.

This clonotype was counted between two and nine times. The CDR3 loop is CASSLSSGLVRYNEQFF. The CDR3 DNA reads as TGTGCCAGCAGCTTATCCTCGGGACTAGTTCGTTACAATGAGCAGTTCTTC. The chain has TRBV11-3 and TRBJ2-1, with 8 bases identical to TRBD2. Unmatched junction bases numbered 10, after V lost 2 bases and J lost 4 bases. This CDR3 comprises 17 residues. From germline, CDR1 is SGHNT and CDR2 YENEEA.

This clonotype was observed many times. V usage is TRBV28 and J usage is TRBJ2-1; D is possibly TRBD2 (6 bases). The CDR3 totals 11 residues. Trimming took off 10 bases at V and 7 bases at J, with 11 bases between the two ends. The germline V gene encodes CDR1 MDHEN and CDR2 SYDVKM. CDR3 residues: CATRRVNEQFF. CDR3 bases: TGTGCCACCCGGAGGGTGAATGAGCAGTTCTTC.

This clonotype came up many times. The J gene is TRBJ1-3, the V gene TRBV5-1; D ambiguous. V was clipped by 0 bases and J by 4 bases, with 14 bases between them. The length of the CDR3 is 16 residues. In germline, CDR1 is SGHRS, CDR2 YFSETQ. The CDR3 loop is CASSLASPGAGNTIYF. In DNA, the CDR3 is TGCGCCAGCAGCTTGGCCAGCCCAGGCGCGGGAAACACCATATATTTT.

Many counts were recorded for this clonotype. The rearrangement links TRBV20-1 to TRBJ2-7, with D possibly being TRBD1 or TRBD2 (5 bases each). This CDR3 has 14 amino acids. The V gene lost 0 bases and the J gene lost 2 bases, with 11 bases spanning the gap. Germline values: CDR1 DFQATT, CDR2 SNEGSKA (reference sequence). The CDR3 region is CSARDAGTPYEQYF. DNA of the CDR3: TGCAGTGCTAGAGATGCAGGGACCCCCTACGAGCAGTACTTC.

This clonotype was seen many times. The chain uses TRBV5-1 and TRBJ2-2, with D perhaps matching TRBD2 (5 bases). This CDR3 contains 16 residues. The V and J ends lost 2 bases and 3 bases respectively, with 14 bases between them. Germline lookup yields CDR1 SGHRS and CDR2 YFSETQ. The CDR3 coding sequence is TGCGCCAGCAGCTTTGCCGCGGGTGGGGACACCGGGGAGCTGTTTTTT. Translated, it gives CASSFAAGGDTGELFF. The variable domain in full, completed from reference TRBV5-1 and TRBJ2-2, reads KAGVTQTPRYLIKTRGQQVTLSCSPISGHRSVSWYQQTPGQGLQFLFEYFSETQRNKGNFPGRFSGRQFSNSRSEMNVSTLELGDSALYLCASSFAAGGDTGELFFGEGSRLTVL.

This clonotype showed up many times. V is TRBV7-8 and J is TRBJ1-5; TRBD1 is a possible D gene (5 bases). CDR1 and CDR2 from the germline V gene are SGHVS and FQNEAQ. The CDR3 is made up of 14 amino acids. Trimming took off 1 base at V and 5 bases at J, with 9 bases between the two ends. In DNA form, the CDR3 reads TGTGCCAGCAGCTTAGGACAGAGTTATCAGCCCCAGCATTTT. This gives the protein CASSLGQSYQPQHF.

This clonotype came up many times. The V and J genes are TRBV4-2 and TRBJ2-1; 8 bases match TRBD1. V shed 0 bases and J 1 base; nucleotides not matched to a gene: 2. The V gene's germline CDR1 is LGHNA and CDR2 YNFKEQ. The CDR3 runs to 16 residues. The CDR3 DNA follows: TGTGCCAGCAGCCAAGATTGGGACAGGTCCTACAATGAGCAGTTCTTC. Residues: CASSQDWDRSYNEQFF.

The chain uses TRBV4-1 and TRBJ2-7; 7 bases are shared with TRBD1. Germline CDR1 and CDR2: MGHRA and YSYEKL. The V segment lost 3 bases and the J segment 3 bases; nucleotides outside the gene matches: 5. This CDR3 contains 14 residues. This CDR3 reads CASSQADRVYEQYF. DNA for the CDR3: TGCGCCAGCAGCCAGGCCGACAGGGTCTACGAGCAGTACTTC.

This clonotype was detected many times. The J gene is TRBJ1-1, the V gene TRBV7-9; 7 bases are a match to TRBD1. CDR3 length equals 15 residues. Germline CDR1 is SEHNR and CDR2 is FQNEAQ (reference sequence). J lost 0 bases, V lost 5 bases, and 6 bases had no gene match. CDR3 sequence: CASSPSGQVNTEAFF. DNA of the CDR3: TGTGCCAGCAGCCCCTCAGGACAGGTGAACACTGAAGCTTTCTTT.

This clonotype counts as medium-sized. The V and J genes are TRBV29-1 and TRBJ1-1; D possibly corresponds to TRBD1 (6 bases). V was trimmed by 6 bases and J by 3 bases, leaving 11 bases between them. The CDR3 is made up of 12 amino acids. The germline CDR1 and CDR2 sequences are SQVTM and ANQGSEA. For the CDR3, the DNA is TGCAGCGTGGACAAGGGGGACACTGAAGCTTTCTTT. It codes for CSVDKGDTEAFF. The whole variable domain, remainder taken from reference TRBV29-1 and TRBJ1-1, is SAVISQKPSRDICQRGTSLTIQCQVDSQVTMMFWYRQQPGQSLTLIATANQGSEATYESGFVIDKFPISRPNLTFSTLTVSNMSPEDSSIYLCSVDKGDTEAFFGQGTRLTVV.

The chain couples TRBV25-1 to TRBJ2-7; 11 bases are a match to TRBD2. Germline assignment: CDR1 MGHDK and CDR2 SYGVNS. There are 15 residues in the CDR3. The ends lost 4 bases at V and 9 bases at J; junction bases unmatched: 11. This CDR3 reads CASSAPLAGDPRQYF. CDR3 sequence (DNA): TGTGCCAGCAGTGCCCCACTAGCGGGAGATCCTCGGCAGTACTTC.

This clonotype has a count of ten or more. The rearrangement links TRBV4-1 to TRBJ2-2, with D perhaps TRBD1 or TRBD2 (5 bases each). The CDR3 has 15 residues. The V end was cut by 4 bases, the J end by 4 bases, with 13 bases between. The germline V gene has CDR1 MGHRA and CDR2 YSYEKL. CDR3 coding DNA: TGCGCCAGCAGCCCGGGACGGCGACGCACCGGGGAGCTGTTTTTT. Its protein product is CASSPGRRRTGELFF.

This clonotype has more than one count but fewer than ten. Since a much larger clone is just one base distant, this may be a read error. The chain couples TRBV28 to TRBJ1-3; TRBD1 is a possible D gene (6 bases). Germline V CDR1 and CDR2: MDHEN, SYDVKM. This CDR3 has 16 residues. Between the trimmed V and J ends, which lost 4 bases and 0 bases, there was a span of 13 bases. CDR3 sequence: CASSWGGGPSGNTIYF. The CDR3 DNA reads as TGTGCCAGCAGTTGGGGCGGGGGCCCCTCTGGAAACACCATATATTTT. Variable domain in full (rest from reference TRBV28 and TRBJ1-3): DVKVTQSSRYLVKRTGEKVFLECVQDMDHENMFWYRQDPGLGLRLIYFSYDVKMKEKGDIPEGYSVSREKKERFSLILESASTNQTSMYLCASSWGGGPSGNTIYFGEGSWLTVV.